This T cell receptor beta chain came from a study of metastatic and nonmetastatic thyroid tumors. Study outcomes and limitations: Benign nodules reportedly had significantly lower TCR beta diversity than malignant thyroid tumors in blood and tumor.

Until they underwent thyroid surgery, no patient had received any treatment. This clone occurred many times. Its antigen is as yet unknown. Trimming took 5 bases from V and 4 from J, leaving 21 bases between them. This CDR3 has 16 residues. Germline V lookup: CDR1 SGHKS, CDR2 YYEKEE (reference sequence). Authors' data handling: Differences in CDR3 between clinicopathological groups were drawn on to build a classifier intended to discriminate distant-metastatic papillary thyroid cancer patients. TCRdb re-clonotyped the PCR reads through MiXCR. These V and J calls are TCRdb output, not the study's own analysis. Among about 23,000 clones listed, roughly 14% were seen once.

This clonotype was sampled from a female donor with papillary thyroid cancer or a benign thyroid nodule (not recorded which). Some clones in this sample may be carry-over from other donors' samples. V gene TRBV5-5 combines with J gene TRBJ2-5; D perhaps matches TRBD2 (7 bases). The specimen sequenced was tumor tissue. CDR3 coding DNA: TGTGCCAGCAGGGTCTATCGGGGGGCCGATGGAGAGACCCAGTACTTC. Protein: CASRVYRGADGETQYF.